This T cell receptor (beta chain) was captured in a study of blood T cell repertoires in COVID-19 (dated by TCRdb to 2020 to 2021). Study-level background: The collaborator samples originated in the United States, Italy and Spain and spanned the acute and convalescent phases of COVID-19. Samples were obtained from the ongoing ImmuneRACE study (first 160 participants) and from some 1,300 subjects provided by 6 global collaborators. Subjects who had been exposed to COVID-19, were actively infected with it, or had recovered from it provided the deeply sampled blood TCRbeta repertoires that made up the dataset. A de-identified subject ID, COVID-19 status, age in years and sex were almost always included in the sample metadata. A freely available public database, intended as a resource for researchers studying the immune response to SARS-CoV-2, is where the repertoires were released. The prospective study material was composed of cDNA or gDNA derived from T cells, B-cell-depleted T cells, or PBMCs. HLA class I and class II types, where available, came from metadata supplied by the sample provider rather than from assay-based typing.

TCRbeta CDR3 regions were amplified from genomic DNA using the immunoSEQ Assay, a bias-controlled multiplex PCR. Processing in the source paper ran as follows. Within the assay, amplification of reference gene primers was used to estimate how many nucleated cells each sample contained. To quantify the absolute abundance of each unique TCRbeta CDR3 rearrangement, sequence reads were collapsed and filtered. For each sample, productive Simpson clonality was calculated as the square root of Simpson's diversity index over productive rearrangements. Held by TCRdb, this immuneACCESS table contains in-frame sequences only and omits some clones. Under half of the omission traces to an unresolved V gene where checked; the cause of the rest is unknown. The V and J calls and clone size are taken from that table; D and trimming were inferred from the DNA. The sample has 25,000 to 30,000 clones on record, around 89% of them singletons. The ten biggest clones cover around 6.2% of the sample.

Turning to this clone: It has no known antigen specificity. No much larger clone exists at a distance of one base, and base qualities are not known.

Collaborating institutions collected whole blood in K2EDTA tubes following their own protocols. For TCRbeta analysis, collaborator samples were shipped as frozen whole blood, as isolated PBMCs, or as DNA extracted from either sample type. Overall study outcomes, separate from this receptor: How much clinical and demographic metadata was included differed by source and by participant, and the metadata was provided uncurated.

CDR1 is given as LGHDT and CDR2 as YNNKEL, both from the germline V gene (reference sequence). Trimming takes 2 bases off V and 3 bases off J; junction bases not matched to a gene: 5. The CDR3 covers 16 residues, taking in both the cysteine and the phenylalanine. Just CDR3 DNA is preserved here, 48 bases in frame from base 1. The chain was built from TRBV3-1 (or the pseudogene TRBV3-2) and TRBJ2-5, with TRBD2 matching 11 junction bases. Source material: peripheral blood. This clonotype originated in a human donor in a cohort sampled during active COVID-19. DNA sequence: TGTGCCAGCAGCCAACAGCCTAGCGGGGGGAAAGAGACCCAGTACTTC. This is translated as CASSQQPSGGKETQYF.